The 10 T cell receptor beta chains given below trace back to one sample, sequenced in a study of OX40 agonist ivuxolimab in advanced cancers. Only in-frame clones appear in the TCRdb table, and some are missing; sequencing was by immunoSEQ multiplex PCR. This table holds 75,000 to 100,000 clones, 86% found once. The sample was CD4+ or CD8+ T cells sorted from blood, taken in a trial of the OX40 agonist ivuxolimab. Receptors originate from an adult with an advanced solid tumor such as melanoma, head and neck, liver or kidney cancer.

This chain connects TRBV7-9 to TRBJ1-4; no firm D call. The V end was cut by 5 bases, the J end by 7 bases, with 5 bases between. The germline CDR1 and CDR2 sequences are SEHNR and FQNEAQ (reference sequence). The length of the CDR3 is 11 residues. CDR3 sequence reads: CASSTSEKLFF. Written as DNA, the CDR3 is TGTGCCAGCAGCACGAGTGAAAAACTGTTTTTT. Full variable domain (missing parts from reference TRBV7-9 and TRBJ1-4): DTGVSQNPRHKITKRGQNVTFRCDPISEHNRLYWYRQTLGQGPEFLTYFQNEAQLEKSRLLSDRFSAERPKGSFSTLEIQRTEQGDSAMYLCASSTSEKLFFGSGTQLSVL.

The J gene is TRBJ2-4, the V gene TRBV28, with D maybe TRBD2 (5 bases). With 6 bases removed from V and 5 bases from J, the gap between germline ends came to 14 bases. The CDR3 runs to 14 residues. CDR1 and CDR2 from the germline V gene are MDHEN and SYDVKM. The CDR3 reads CASSPVGAENIQYF. For the CDR3, the DNA is TGTGCCAGCAGCCCGGTGGGAGCGGAAAACATTCAGTACTTC.

The chain carries TRBV7-9 and TRBJ2-1; 11 nucleotides line up with TRBD2. In germline, CDR1 is SEHNR, CDR2 FQNEAQ (reference sequence). The CDR3 spans 15 residues. V was clipped by 4 bases and J by 9 bases; unmatched bases: 8. CDR3 coding DNA: TGTGCCAGCAGCTCCGGGACTAGCGGATTGGGTGAGCAGTTCTTC. Protein sequence: CASSSGTSGLGEQFF.

The chain recombines TRBV18 with TRBJ2-7, with D tentatively TRBD1 (6 bases). The length of the CDR3 is 13 residues. CDR1 and CDR2 (germline): KGHSH, LQKENI. V was clipped by 8 bases and J by 3 bases, with 14 bases between them. The CDR3 DNA reads TGTGCCAGCGCAAAGGGACAAGACTACGAGCAGTACTTC. Amino acids: CASAKGQDYEQYF.

In its sample, this clone was seen once. The chain joins TRBV27 to TRBJ1-5, with D maybe TRBD1 (5 bases). With 6 bases removed from V and 5 bases from J, the gap between germline ends came to 11 bases. The CDR3 contains 13 residues. Per germline, CDR1 MNHEY and CDR2 SMNVEV (reference sequence). As DNA, the CDR3 is TGTGCCAGCAGGCAACTGGGGGATCAGCCCCAGCATTTT. Amino acids: CASRQLGDQPQHF.

V and J are TRBV19 and TRBJ2-1; D possibly corresponds to TRBD2 (6 bases). The CDR3 is made up of 17 amino acids. The germline gives CDR1 LNHDA, CDR2 SQIVND (reference sequence). V was clipped by 3 bases and J by 10 bases, with 25 bases between them. The CDR3 region is CASSIFGGLASRGEQFF. Written as DNA, the CDR3 is TGTGCCAGTAGTATTTTCGGTGGGCTAGCGTCCCGGGGCGAGCAGTTCTTC.

This sequence joins TRBV5-1 and TRBJ1-5, with a possible D match to TRBD1 (6 bases). Germline values: CDR1 SGHRS, CDR2 YFSETQ. V was cut by 0 bases and J by 6 bases, with 7 bases left in between. The CDR3 totals 13 residues. CDR3 nucleotides: TGCGCCAGCAGCTTGGGAGGGGGTCAGCCCCAGCATTTT. Residues: CASSLGGGQPQHF. Combining the CDR3 with reference TRBV5-1 and TRBJ1-5 gives the whole variable domain KAGVTQTPRYLIKTRGQQVTLSCSPISGHRSVSWYQQTPGQGLQFLFEYFSETQRNKGNFPGRFSGRQFSNSRSEMNVSTLELGDSALYLCASSLGGGQPQHFGDGTRLSIL.

This clone has only a few counts. The CDR3: CAISRNWGYTF. The CDR3 bases are TGTGCCATCAGTCGGAACTGGGGCTACACCTTC. The V call is TRBV10-3, the J call TRBJ1-2, with D hard to call. This CDR3 has 11 amino acids. V lost 5 bases, J lost 8 bases, and 9 bases lay in between. Germline assignment: CDR1 ENHRY and CDR2 SYGVKD.

The chain employs TRBV7-9 and TRBJ1-5; no definite D call. Looked up from germline, CDR1 is SEHNR and CDR2 is FQNEAQ (reference sequence). The V end lost 1 base, the J end lost 7 bases, and 8 bases lay between the germline ends. The CDR3 contains 13 residues. DNA of the CDR3: TGTGCCAGCAGCTTAGGGCAGGCCCAGCCCCAGCATTTT. Residues: CASSLGQAQPQHF.

This chain joins TRBV7-9 and TRBJ2-7; D ambiguous. This CDR3 is built from 12 residues. CDR1 SEHNR and CDR2 FQNEAQ come from the germline V gene (reference sequence). V shed 5 bases and J shed 4 bases, with 9 bases lying between them. This CDR3 reads CASSKTSYEQYF. As DNA, the CDR3 is TGTGCCAGCAGCAAGACGAGTTACGAGCAGTACTTC.